This T cell receptor (beta chain) stems from a study of T-cell reconstitution after alpha-beta-depleted transplantation in children. TCRbeta library construction was performed incorporating unique molecular identifiers. Each CDR3 protein is one row after TCRdb ran MiXCR on the PCR reads. The sample lists hundreds of thousands of distinct CDR3 sequences; about an eighth were seen once. Of note for this clonotype: Its antigen is as yet unknown.

Overall study results and limits: There were reportedly several hundred expanded graft clones from which alpha-beta T cells came about two months after transplant. The high TCRbeta diversity at day 60 in some patients came from surviving recipient T cells and thymic progenitors.

The CDR3 has 14 residues. Trimming removed 2 bases at V and 0 bases at J, with 8 bases between. In germline, CDR1 is SGHNT, CDR2 YYREEE (reference sequence). The V call is TRBV5-4, the J call TRBJ2-5; D not certain. This sequence originates from a girl aged 2-10 years with congenital amegakaryocytic thrombocytopenia, due to receive a stem cell transplant. Sequencing was performed on PBMCs, taken before TCRalphabeta/CD19-depleted stem cell transplant. The CDR3 protein is CASSFRRNQETQYF. DNA of the CDR3: TGTGCCAGCAGCTTTCGGAGAAACCAAGAGACCCAGTACTTC.